This entry lists 15 T cell receptor beta chains sequenced from one sample in a study of shared T cell receptors in the human thymus. Method: immunoSEQ multiplex PCR; TCRdb's copy keeps in-frame clones and lacks some. This sample has hundreds of thousands of clones; around 78% occur once, and the top ten carry around 0.013%. The same sample was also studied in work on human thymus T cells.

Sample: thymocytes. The source of these receptors is a boy in the first two years of life with a congenital heart defect.

This clone appeared a single time. The chain has TRBV7-2 and TRBJ2-7, with 8 bases that match TRBD2. Trimming removed 4 bases from V and 0 bases from J; junction bases left unmatched: 14. The CDR3 is 18 amino acids. Germline lookup yields CDR1 SGHTA and CDR2 FQGNSA. The chain's CDR3 is CASSSKPRSGSSSYEQYF. CDR3 DNA sequence: TGTGCCAGCAGCTCCAAACCTAGAAGCGGGAGCTCCTCCTACGAGCAGTACTTC.

The V and J genes are TRBV7-9 and TRBJ2-7; 12 bases fit TRBD2. V dropped 1 base and J dropped 0; count of bases not matched to a gene: 4. The CDR3 is 17 amino acids. Per germline, CDR1 SEHNR and CDR2 FQNEAQ (reference sequence). CDR3 sequence (DNA): TGTGCCAGCAGCTTAGGACTAGCGGGAGTAAGCTCCTACGAGCAGTACTTC. Protein sequence: CASSLGLAGVSSYEQYF.

The chain couples TRBV27 to TRBJ2-7, with 10 bases lining up with TRBD1. After removal of 5 bases from V and 3 bases from J, the junction contained 4 bases not matched to a gene. Germline V gene sequence: CDR1 MNHEY, CDR2 SMNVEV (reference sequence). The CDR3 runs 14 residues. The CDR3 spells CASSAGTGVYEQYF. In nucleotides, the CDR3 is TGTGCCAGCAGTGCCGGGACAGGGGTCTACGAGCAGTACTTC.

The chain joins TRBV29-1 to TRBJ2-5; TRBD1 might be the D (8 bases). The ends were cut back, 6 bases at V and 6 bases at J, with 26 bases in the middle. CDR3 length: 16 residues. The germline V gene encodes CDR1 SQVTM and CDR2 ANQGSEA. CDR3 sequence reads: CSVLGGGRGLVKTQYF. Here the CDR3 DNA reads TGCAGCGTCTTGGGGGGGGGCAGGGGGCTTGTGAAGACCCAGTACTTC.

CDR3 nucleotides: TGTGCCAGTAGTTTTAGGGGGTCCACTGAAGCTTTCTTT. Amino acids: CASSFRGSTEAFF. The V gene is TRBV19, the J gene TRBJ1-1; D may be TRBD1 (6 bases). This CDR3 has 13 amino acids. The V end was cut by 5 bases, the J end by 4 bases, with 11 bases between. Germline CDR1 and CDR2: LNHDA and SQIVND (reference sequence).

J is TRBJ1-2 and V is TRBV4-1; 9 bases are a match to TRBD1. The CDR3 totals 16 residues. The V gene end was trimmed by 0 bases and the J gene end by 2 bases; junction bases not matched to a gene: 4. Looked up from germline, CDR1 is MGHRA and CDR2 is YSYEKL. The CDR3 sequence: CASSQDGQGINYGYTF. CDR3 sequence (DNA): TGCGCCAGCAGCCAAGACGGACAGGGGATAAACTATGGCTACACCTTC.

The genes are TRBV2 and TRBJ2-7; a weak D match, TRBD2 (6 bases). The CDR3 runs to 11 residues. V lost 10 bases, J lost 10 bases, and 17 bases lay in between. Germline values: CDR1 SNHLY, CDR2 FYNNEI. The CDR3 DNA reads TGTGCCACCGGGACTCCTCCGCATCAGTACTTC. It encodes CATGTPPHQYF.

V usage is TRBV6-1 and J usage is TRBJ2-7; 7 positions agree with TRBD1. V gave up 5 bases and J gave up 4 bases; unmatched junction bases: 8. This CDR3 spans 14 amino acids. Per germline, CDR1 MNHNS and CDR2 SASEGT. The CDR3 protein is CASSRQGEKYEQYF. CDR3 in DNA: TGTGCCAGCAGTCGACAGGGAGAAAAATACGAGCAGTACTTC.

The rearrangement joins TRBV4-3 to TRBJ2-7, with D possibly matching TRBD2 (5 bases). Trimming pared 2 bases from V and 3 bases from J, leaving 11 bases between. The CDR3 sequence is 14 residues long. CDR1 and CDR2 from the germline V gene are LGHNA and YSLEER. The CDR3 nucleotides are TGCGCCAGCAGCCAACAAGCGGAGCACTACGAGCAGTACTTC. The encoded protein is CASSQQAEHYEQYF.

This clone was seen a few times. The chain uses TRBV5-8 and TRBJ1-3; possible D gene TRBD1, 6 bases. This CDR3 has 20 residues. Between the trimmed V and J ends, which lost 6 bases and 0 bases, there was a span of 28 bases. Per the germline V gene, CDR1 is SGHTS and CDR2 is YDEGEE. CDR3 nucleotide sequence: TGTGCCAGCACCCGAGGGGGGGTCGATCGTCCTGAGAGCTCTGGAAACACCATATATTTT. Its protein product is CASTRGGVDRPESSGNTIYF.

The rearrangement joins TRBV11-2 to TRBJ2-3; 8 bases are a match to TRBD2. The V segment lost 1 base and the J segment 2 bases; nucleotides outside the gene matches: 8. Germline-derived CDR1 and CDR2 are SGHAT and FQNNGV. The CDR3 consists of 17 residues. The CDR3 spells CASSLGGSGIPTDTQYF. CDR3 nucleotide sequence: TGTGCCAGCAGCTTAGGAGGTAGCGGGATCCCCACAGATACGCAGTATTTT.

This clone was detected only a few times. V is TRBV4-3 and J is TRBJ2-1; tentative D call: TRBD2 (6 bases). This CDR3 comprises 14 residues. CDR1 and CDR2 from the germline V gene are LGHNA and YSLEER. Trimming took off 1 base at V and 9 bases at J, with 13 bases between the two ends. CDR3 sequence reads: CASSQGRRDSEQFF. The CDR3 region has the DNA TGCGCCAGCAGCCAAGGGCGGCGGGATAGTGAGCAGTTCTTC.

Here the CDR3 DNA reads TGTGCCAGCGGCAGGAAGGGGACAGGGGGGCCGACGGGCTATGGCTACACCTTC. Translating it yields CASGRKGTGGPTGYGYTF. V is TRBV2 and J is TRBJ1-2; 11 bases are shared with TRBD1. This CDR3 has 18 residues. Germline CDR1 reads SNHLY; CDR2 reads FYNNEI. V shed 8 bases and J 4 bases; nucleotides not matched to a gene: 18.

This clone occurred once. The chain couples TRBV25-1 to TRBJ2-7; unclear D gene. Trimming shortened V by 1 base and J by 3 bases, and 13 bases separated the two germline ends. The CDR3 is made up of 15 amino acids. Germline V gene sequence: CDR1 MGHDK, CDR2 SYGVNS. The CDR3 is CASSESGNGGYEQYF. Written as DNA, the CDR3 is TGTGCCAGCAGTGAATCCGGTAACGGCGGCTACGAGCAGTACTTC.

This clone was counted once. The genes are TRBV6-5 and TRBJ2-5, with D perhaps TRBD1 (6 bases). V lost 8 bases and J 0 bases, leaving 10 bases between the germline ends. CDR3 size: 13 residues. The germline V gene has CDR1 MNHEY and CDR2 SVGAGI. The CDR3 reads CASGTPNQETQYF. DNA of the CDR3: TGTGCCAGCGGGACACCCAACCAAGAGACCCAGTACTTC.